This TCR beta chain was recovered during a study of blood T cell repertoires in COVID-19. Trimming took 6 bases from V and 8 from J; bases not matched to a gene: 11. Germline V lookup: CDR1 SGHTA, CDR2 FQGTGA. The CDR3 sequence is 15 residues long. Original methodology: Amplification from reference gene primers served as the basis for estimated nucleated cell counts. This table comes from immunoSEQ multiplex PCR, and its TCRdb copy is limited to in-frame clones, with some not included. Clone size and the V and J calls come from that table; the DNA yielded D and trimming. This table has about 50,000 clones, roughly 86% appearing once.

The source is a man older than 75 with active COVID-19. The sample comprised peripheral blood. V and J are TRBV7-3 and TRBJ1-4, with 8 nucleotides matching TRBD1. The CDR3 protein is CASRGNRGWEEKLFF. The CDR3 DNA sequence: TGTGCCAGCAGGGGCAACAGGGGGTGGGAAGAAAAACTGTTTTTT.